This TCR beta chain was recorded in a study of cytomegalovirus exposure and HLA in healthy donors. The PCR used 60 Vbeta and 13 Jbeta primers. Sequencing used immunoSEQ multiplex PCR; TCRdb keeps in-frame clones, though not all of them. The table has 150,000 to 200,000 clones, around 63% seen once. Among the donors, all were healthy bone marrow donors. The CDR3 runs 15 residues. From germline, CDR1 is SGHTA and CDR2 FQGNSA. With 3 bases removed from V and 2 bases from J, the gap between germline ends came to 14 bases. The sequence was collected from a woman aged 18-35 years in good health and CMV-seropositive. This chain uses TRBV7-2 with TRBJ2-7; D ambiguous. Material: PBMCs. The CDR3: CASSLGLGATYEQYF. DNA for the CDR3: TGTGCCAGCAGCTTGGGCTTGGGTGCGACCTACGAGCAGTACTTC.